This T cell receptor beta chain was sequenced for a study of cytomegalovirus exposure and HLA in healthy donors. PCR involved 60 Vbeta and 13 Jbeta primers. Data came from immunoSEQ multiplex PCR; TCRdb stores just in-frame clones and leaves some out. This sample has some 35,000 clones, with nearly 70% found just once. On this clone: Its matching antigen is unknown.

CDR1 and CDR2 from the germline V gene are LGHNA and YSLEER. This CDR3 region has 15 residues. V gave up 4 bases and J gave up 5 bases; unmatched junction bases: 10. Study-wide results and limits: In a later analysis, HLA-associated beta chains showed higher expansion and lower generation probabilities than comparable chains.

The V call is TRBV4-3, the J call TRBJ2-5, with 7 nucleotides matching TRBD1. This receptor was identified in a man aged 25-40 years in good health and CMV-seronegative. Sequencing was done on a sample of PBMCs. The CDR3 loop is CASSRIPGGGETQYF. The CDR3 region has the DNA TGCGCCAGCAGCCGGATCCCAGGGGGTGGTGAGACCCAGTACTTC.